Presented here are 20 T cell receptor beta chains from one specimen sequenced in a study of CXCR4 blockade with PD-1 therapy in pancreatic cancer. Sequencing was performed with immunoSEQ multiplex PCR; in TCRdb, only in-frame clones are kept and a portion is missing. The sample includes a few thousand clones, approximately 39% of them seen just once. The sample comprised tumor tissue. The source of these receptors is a human donor with pancreatic ductal adenocarcinoma.

This clone has only a few counts. This sequence joins TRBV6-7 and TRBJ1-1; possibly TRBD1 for D (5 bases). TRBV6-7 is annotated as an ORF whose role is uncertain. Trimming left V 7 bases short and J 1 base short, with 10 bases between. The CDR3 is made up of 13 amino acids. The chain's CDR3 is CASNGRENTEAFF. The CDR3 DNA reads as TGTGCCAGCAATGGCAGGGAGAACACTGAAGCTTTCTTT.

This clone is termed medium-sized (0.01 to 0.1%). The chain recombines TRBV6-1 with TRBJ2-1; 11 bases fit TRBD2. Germline V gives CDR1 MNHNS, CDR2 SASEGT. The CDR3 extends over 19 amino acids. V was clipped by 1 base and J by 0 bases; unmatched bases: 8. Here the CDR3 reads CASSEVRLAGGRSYNEQFF. The DNA for the CDR3 is TGTGCCAGCAGTGAAGTACGTCTAGCGGGGGGACGCTCCTACAATGAGCAGTTCTTC.

Only one count was recorded for this clone. The rearrangement links TRBV29-1 to TRBJ2-2, with D tentatively TRBD1 (6 bases). The V and J ends lost 3 bases and 5 bases respectively, with 16 bases between them. The CDR3 loop spans 15 amino acids. Germline lookup yields CDR1 SQVTM and CDR2 ANQGSEA. The CDR3 reads CSVDTQGYGTGELFF. The DNA for the CDR3 is TGCAGCGTTGATACACAGGGATACGGAACCGGGGAGCTGTTTTTT.

The chain has TRBV18 and TRBJ2-5; D gene unclear. This CDR3 has 14 residues. The germline V gene has CDR1 KGHSH and CDR2 LQKENI. Trimming cost V 0 bases and J 2 bases, with 7 bases left between them. Here the CDR3 reads CASSPPNGQETQYF. The CDR3 coding sequence is TGTGCCAGCTCACCACCGAACGGACAAGAGACCCAGTACTTC.

This clone was seen only a few times. The rearrangement links TRBV18 to TRBJ1-2; TRBD1 matches at 9 bases. The V gene's germline CDR1 is KGHSH and CDR2 LQKENI. J lost 6 bases, V lost 4 bases, and 15 bases had no gene match. The CDR3 loop spans 17 amino acids. The DNA of the CDR3 is TGTGCCAGCTCACGGCTAACCCGACAGGGACAGGGTCATGGCTACACCTTC. It encodes CASSRLTRQGQGHGYTF.

This clone was counted only a few times. The rearrangement links TRBV11-3 to TRBJ2-7, with 16 bases that match TRBD2. Germline V CDR1 and CDR2: SGHNT, YENEEA. This CDR3 comprises 14 residues. After removal of 4 bases from V and 9 bases from J, the junction contained 3 bases not matched to a gene. CDR3 protein: CASSSGLAGGRQYF. The CDR3 region has the DNA TGTGCCAGCAGCTCGGGACTAGCGGGGGGGCGGCAGTACTTC.

Only a few counts were recorded for this clone. V and J are TRBV4-1 and TRBJ1-2, with D unresolved. The CDR3 totals 15 residues. Trimming pared 8 bases from V and 0 bases from J, leaving 16 bases between. The germline V gene has CDR1 MGHRA and CDR2 YSYEKL. The CDR3 region is CASSMNRASNYGYTF. The CDR3 bases are TGCGCCAGCTCCATGAACAGAGCCTCTAACTATGGCTACACCTTC.

The J gene is TRBJ2-6, the V gene TRBV6-8; tentative D call: TRBD1 (6 bases). This CDR3 is built from 17 residues. With 0 bases removed from V and 4 bases from J, the gap between germline ends came to 13 bases. Looked up from germline, CDR1 is MNHGY and CDR2 is SAAAGT. CDR3 sequence: CASSYSSSGVGANVLTF. In DNA form, the CDR3 reads TGTGCCAGCAGTTACTCCTCTTCAGGGGTCGGGGCCAACGTCCTGACTTTC.

CDR3 nucleotide sequence: TGTGCCAGCAGAACGGGACGGAAGTTTGCTGGGGCCAACGTCCTGACTTTC. It yields the protein CASRTGRKFAGANVLTF. J is TRBJ2-6 and V is TRBV6-8; D possibly uses TRBD1 or TRBD2 (5 bases each). Germline-derived CDR1 and CDR2 are MNHGY and SAAAGT. The CDR3 is made up of 17 amino acids. With 6 bases removed from V and 2 bases from J, the gap between germline ends came to 17 bases.

V gene TRBV19 combines with J gene TRBJ1-1, with no clear D. The length of the CDR3 is 15 residues. Germline V lookup: CDR1 LNHDA, CDR2 SQIVND (reference sequence). Trimming took off 7 bases at V and 0 bases at J, with 15 bases between the two ends. CDR3 nucleotides: TGTGCCAGTACCAAGACGGACCTCATGAACACTGAAGCTTTCTTT. It yields the protein CASTKTDLMNTEAFF.

This clone showed up just a few times. J is TRBJ2-3 and V is TRBV11-3; tentatively, D is TRBD1 (6 bases). Trimming took off 0 bases at V and 2 bases at J, with 12 bases between the two ends. CDR1 and CDR2 from the germline V gene are SGHNT and YENEEA. The CDR3 spans 16 residues. The CDR3: CASSLDPTGNTDTQYF. The CDR3 DNA reads as TGTGCCAGCAGCTTAGATCCCACAGGGAACACAGATACGCAGTATTTT. The whole variable domain, filled in from reference TRBV11-3 and TRBJ2-3, reads EAGVVQSPRYKIIEKKQPVAFWCNPISGHNTLYWYLQNLGQGPELLIRYENEEAVDDSQLPKDRFSAERLKGVDSTLKIQPAELGDSAVYLCASSLDPTGNTDTQYFGPGTRLTVL.

This clone was picked up a small number of times. The rearrangement links TRBV9 to TRBJ1-3; unclear D gene. The CDR3 runs to 13 residues. Trimming removed 2 bases at V and 8 bases at J, with 11 bases between. The V gene's germline CDR1 is SGDLS and CDR2 YYNGEE. In nucleotides, the CDR3 is TGTGCCAGCAGCGTCCGACCTGAGGACACCATATATTTT. Amino acids: CASSVRPEDTIYF.

The genes are TRBV12-5 and TRBJ1-1, with TRBD1 as a possible D gene (5 bases). The CDR3 is 12 residues long. Per germline, CDR1 LGHNT and CDR2 FRNRAP. The CDR3 DNA is TGTGCCAGCACTCTTGGGGCCGGTGAAGCTTTCTTT. Protein: CASTLGAGEAFF.

The chain is built from TRBV19 and TRBJ2-2, with D unclear. Germline loops: CDR1 LNHDA, CDR2 SQIVND (reference sequence). The V and J ends lost 1 base and 3 bases respectively, with 3 bases between them. The CDR3 spans 13 residues. CDR3 region: CASSIAHTGELFF. The CDR3 DNA reads TGTGCCAGTAGTATAGCCCACACCGGGGAGCTGTTTTTT.

Here the CDR3 reads CASSMPQSYGYTF. As DNA, the CDR3 is TGTGCCAGTAGTATGCCCCAATCCTATGGCTACACCTTC. This rearrangement joins TRBV19 to TRBJ1-2; D gene unclear. Germline CDR1 and CDR2: LNHDA and SQIVND (reference sequence). The CDR3 spans 13 residues. The ends were cut back, 3 bases at V and 4 bases at J, with 9 bases in the middle.

The genes are TRBV16 and TRBJ1-1, with TRBD1 matching over 7 bases. CDR3 length: 12 amino acids. V shed 5 bases and J 7 bases; nucleotides not matched to a gene: 4. Per the germline V gene, CDR1 is KGHSY and CDR2 is FQNENV. Here the CDR3 reads CASSYTGVEAFF. CDR3 DNA: TGTGCCAGCAGCTATACAGGGGTTGAAGCTTTCTTT.

The chain employs TRBV29-1 and TRBJ1-1; tentative D call: TRBD1 (5 bases). CDR3 size: 13 residues. The V and J ends lost 6 bases and 2 bases respectively, with 13 bases between them. Germline V gene lookup returns CDR1 SQVTM and CDR2 ANQGSEA. The CDR3 protein is CSVSVGVNTEAFF. Written as DNA, the CDR3 is TGCAGCGTATCAGTAGGGGTAAACACTGAAGCTTTCTTT.

This clone came up a few times. This chain links TRBV23-1 with TRBJ2-3; D gene uncertain. TRBV23-1 is known as an ORF, though its function is uncertain. This CDR3 is built from 13 residues. V was clipped by 6 bases and J by 5 bases, with 12 bases between them. CDR3 coding DNA: TGCGCCAGCAGCCCGACTTTTCTAGATACGCAGTATTTT. Protein: CASSPTFLDTQYF.

This chain links TRBV25-1 with TRBJ1-1, with TRBD1 matching 9 bases. V was pared by 4 bases and J by 7 bases, with 10 bases of the junction left unmatched. This CDR3 is built from 15 residues. Germline loops: CDR1 MGHDK, CDR2 SYGVNS. CDR3 coding DNA: TGTGCCAGCAGTGTTACAGGGGGCGCGCTCGGTGAAGCTTTCTTT. Amino acids: CASSVTGGALGEAFF.

The gene calls are TRBV29-1 and TRBJ2-1, with D possibly being TRBD2 (5 bases). The V end was cut by 4 bases, the J end by 1 base, with 8 bases between. The CDR3 is 13 amino acids. Germline CDR1 and CDR2: SQVTM and ANQGSEA. CDR3 DNA: TGCAGCGTTGCGAGGGAGTCCTACAATGAGCAGTTCTTC. It yields the protein CSVARESYNEQFF.